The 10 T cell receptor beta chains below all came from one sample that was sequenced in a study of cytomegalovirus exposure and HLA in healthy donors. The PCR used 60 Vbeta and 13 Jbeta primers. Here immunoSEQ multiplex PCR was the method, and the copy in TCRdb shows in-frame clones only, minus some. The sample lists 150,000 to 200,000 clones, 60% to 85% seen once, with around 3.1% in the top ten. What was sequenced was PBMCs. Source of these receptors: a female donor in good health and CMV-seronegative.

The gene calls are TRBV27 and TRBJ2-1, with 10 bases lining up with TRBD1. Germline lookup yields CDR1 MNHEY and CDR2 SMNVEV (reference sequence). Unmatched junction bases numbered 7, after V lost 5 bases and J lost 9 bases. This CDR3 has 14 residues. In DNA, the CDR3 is TGTGCCAGCAGTGTCCGGGACAGGGGATCTGAGCAGTTCTTC. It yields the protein CASSVRDRGSEQFF.

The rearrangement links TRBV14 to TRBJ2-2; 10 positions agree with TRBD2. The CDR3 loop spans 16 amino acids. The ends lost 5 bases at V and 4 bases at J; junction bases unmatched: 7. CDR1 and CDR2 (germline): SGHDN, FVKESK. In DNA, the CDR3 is TGTGCCAGCAGCGCGGACCTAGCGGGAGCCACCGGGGAGCTGTTTTTT. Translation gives CASSADLAGATGELFF.

CDR3 nucleotide sequence: TGCGCCAGCAGCCAAGATCTGGCGGGGGTGGGTGAGACCCAGTACTTC. Its protein is CASSQDLAGVGETQYF. The V and J genes are TRBV4-1 and TRBJ2-5; 7 nucleotides agree with TRBD2. With V trimmed by 0 bases and J by 5 bases, 9 bases remained unmatched. CDR1 and CDR2 (germline): MGHRA, YSYEKL. The CDR3 spans 16 residues.

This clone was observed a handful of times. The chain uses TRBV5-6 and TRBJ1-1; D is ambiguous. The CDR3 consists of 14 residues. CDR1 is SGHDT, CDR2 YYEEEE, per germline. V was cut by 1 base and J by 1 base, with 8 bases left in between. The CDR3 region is CASSLIHSNTEAFF. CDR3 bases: TGTGCCAGCAGCTTGATACATTCGAACACTGAAGCTTTCTTT.

Here the CDR3 reads CASSIESDRGQYF. The CDR3 DNA follows: TGTGCCAGTAGTATAGAATCGGACCGGGGGCAGTACTTC. The chain carries TRBV19 and TRBJ2-5; D is possibly TRBD2 (6 bases). Germline values: CDR1 LNHDA, CDR2 SQIVND (reference sequence). V was cut by 0 bases and J by 11 bases, with 13 bases left in between. The CDR3 totals 13 residues.

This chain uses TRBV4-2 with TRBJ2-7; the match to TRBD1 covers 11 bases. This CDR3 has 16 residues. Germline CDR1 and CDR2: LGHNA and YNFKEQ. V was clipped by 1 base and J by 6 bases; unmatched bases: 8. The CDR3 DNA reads TGTGCCAGCAGCCAAGGGTCGGACAGGGGGCGCGGCGAGCAGTACTTC. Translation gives CASSQGSDRGRGEQYF.

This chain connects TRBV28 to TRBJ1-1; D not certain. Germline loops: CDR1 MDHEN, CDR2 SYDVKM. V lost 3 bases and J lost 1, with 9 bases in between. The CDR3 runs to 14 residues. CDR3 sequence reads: CASSFYRSNTEAFF. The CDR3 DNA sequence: TGTGCCAGCAGTTTTTACAGATCGAACACTGAAGCTTTCTTT.

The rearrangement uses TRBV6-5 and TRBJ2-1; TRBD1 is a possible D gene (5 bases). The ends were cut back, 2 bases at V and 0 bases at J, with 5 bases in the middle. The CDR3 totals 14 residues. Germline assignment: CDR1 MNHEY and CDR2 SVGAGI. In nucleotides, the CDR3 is TGTGCCAGCAGTTACGACAGCTCCTACAATGAGCAGTTCTTC. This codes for CASSYDSSYNEQFF.

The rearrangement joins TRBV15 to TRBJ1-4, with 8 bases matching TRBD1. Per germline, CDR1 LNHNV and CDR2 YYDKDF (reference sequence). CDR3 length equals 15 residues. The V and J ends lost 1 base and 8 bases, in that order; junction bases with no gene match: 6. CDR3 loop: CATSRAMDRVEKLFF. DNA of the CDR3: TGTGCCACCAGCAGAGCGATGGACAGGGTGGAAAAACTGTTTTTT.

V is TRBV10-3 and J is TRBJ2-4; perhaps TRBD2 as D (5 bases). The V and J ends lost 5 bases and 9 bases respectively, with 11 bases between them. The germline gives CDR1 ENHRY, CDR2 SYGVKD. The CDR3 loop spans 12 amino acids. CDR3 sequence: CAISLEGSIQYF. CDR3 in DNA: TGTGCCATCAGTCTAGAAGGGAGCATTCAGTACTTC.